Included here is one T cell receptor beta chain sequence, with context. Its antigen is currently unknown. With 0 bases removed from V and 8 bases from J, the gap between germline ends came to 16 bases. The germline V gene has CDR1 GTSNPN and CDR2 SVGIG (reference sequence). The CDR3 consists of 14 residues. This record comes from a study of CD8+ T cells in alopecia areata. Study-level background: Using the percentage of affected scalp area, treated patients' severity was scored.

RNA was isolated and reverse transcribed to cDNA, the sequencing template. The table came from immunoSEQ multiplex PCR; TCRdb's copy has only in-frame clones and leaves some out. The sample shows about 200,000 clones, 45% to 65% of them seen only once. The treatment: oral pan-JAK inhibitor, 5-10 mg twice daily. General study points: Tofacitinib delivered significant drops in scalp clonality and in expanded CD8+ clones among the top 100.

The source is a human donor with alopecia areata. The sequencing used CD4+ T cells sorted from blood, collected at week 4, from a patient treated with tofacitinib. J is TRBJ1-2 and V is TRBV30; tentatively, D is TRBD1 (5 bases). CDR3 sequence: CAWSVLTEGGGYTF. CDR3 in DNA: TGTGCCTGGAGTGTTCTGACAGAAGGAGGGGGCTACACCTTC.